These 30 T cell receptor beta chains were sequenced from one sample in a study of CD8+ T cells in alopecia areata. Sorting used CD4, CD8alpha, NKG2D, NKG2ACE and other markers on pooled cutaneous lymph node cells. Investigators isolated RNA and reverse transcribed it into cDNA to act as the sequencing template. Sequencing used immunoSEQ multiplex PCR; TCRdb keeps in-frame clones, though not all of them. In total the sample includes about 270,000 clones, none of them seen once. The specimen sequenced was CD4+ T cells sorted from a lymph node. These receptors were collected from a C3H/HeJ mouse with alopecia areata. Strain haplotype (MHC): H2-k.

As for this clone: Germline and genes: mouse. The CDR3 end falls 4 residues outside the read, so it is completed with the germline J gene. The V and J genes are TRBV19 and TRBJ2-3; 8 positions agree with TRBD2. V lost 0 bases and J lost 0; bases outside the gene matches: 3. The CDR3 is 16 residues long. Germline values: CDR1 FNHDT, CDR2 SITEND (reference sequence). The CDR3 loop is CASSIGLGTSAETLYF. CDR3 bases read: TGTGCCAGCAGTATAGGACTGGGGACTAGTGCAGAA.

Comments on this clone: The gene names given are mouse names. The CDR3 end is not reached by the read, which stops 4 residues before it; the germline J gene fills it in. The chain is built from TRBV13-1 and TRBJ2-1; TRBD2 matches at 11 bases. Per the germline V gene, CDR1 is NSHNY and CDR2 is SYGAGN. The length of the CDR3 is 16 residues. The trim removed 4 bases at V and 0 bases at J, leaving 3 bases unmatched. The CDR3 bases that were read are TGTGCCAGCAGTACGGGACTGGGGGATAACTATGCT. It codes for CASSTGLGDNYA. The complete CDR3 reads CASSTGLGDNYAEQFF.

This clone has a handful of counts. Gene names and germline refer to mouse. The sample has other DNA sequences that encode this CDR3 too. The CDR3 is CTCSAETGGYNSPLYF. The DNA read from the CDR3 is TGCACCTGCAGTGCAGAAACAGGGGGCTATAATTCGCCC. This sequence joins TRBV1 and TRBJ1-6, with 8 bases fitting TRBD1. The observed sequence ends 3 residues before the CDR3 terminus, with the missing tail filled in from the germline J gene. TRBJ1-6 carries the ORF label, with uncertain function. This CDR3 has 16 amino acids. J was trimmed by 3 bases and V by 0 bases; bases with no gene match: 1. CDR1 is NSQYPW and CDR2 is LRSPGD in the germline V gene (reference sequence).

This clone has more than one count but fewer than ten. Here the gene names and germline are mouse. Sequencing ends 4 residues short of the CDR3 end; the germline J gene provides the rest. V and J are TRBV19 and TRBJ2-1; maybe TRBD1 (5 bases). Trimming shortened V by 2 bases and J by 1 base, and 7 bases separated the two germline ends. This CDR3 has 14 amino acids. CDR1 is FNHDT, CDR2 SITEND, per germline (reference sequence). This CDR3 reads CASSIRENYAEQFF. CDR3 bases read: TGTGCCAGCAGTATCAGGGAAAACTATGCT.

Note on this clone: Gene names follow the mouse nomenclature. The read terminates 4 residues before the CDR3 end, so the remaining end is supplied by the germline J gene. Within the sample, other DNA sequences also encode this same CDR3. The rearrangement links TRBV31 to TRBJ1-2; the match to TRBD1 covers 7 bases. The CDR3 has 13 residues. Germline V CDR1 and CDR2: GKSSPN, SITVG. J lost 1 base, V lost 1 base, and 0 bases had no gene match. The sequenced CDR3 bases are TGTGCCTGGAGTCGACAGGGAAACTCC. Protein sequence: CAWSRQGNS. From start to end, the CDR3 is CAWSRQGNSDYTF.

This clone was observed a few times. Germline and genes: mouse. The CDR3 is cut off 4 residues early in the read; its end comes from the germline J gene. V is TRBV12-1 and J is TRBJ1-2; 9 bases are a match to TRBD1. The CDR3 consists of 15 residues. The V gene's germline CDR1 is SGHSN and CDR2 HYEKVE. Trimming at V came to 0 bases and at J to 2 bases, leaving 3 bases not matched to a gene. The CDR3 is CASSLGTGRNSDYTF. The sequenced part of the CDR3 DNA is TGTGCCAGCTCTCTCGGGACAGGGAGGAACTCC. Drawing the rest from reference TRBV12-1 and TRBJ1-2, the complete variable domain is DSGVVQSPRHIIKEKGGRSVLTCIPISGHSNVVWYQQTLGKELKFLIQHYEKVERDKGFLPSRFSVQQFDDYHSEMNMSALELEDSAMYFCASSLGTGRNSDYTFGSGTRLLVI.

To note about this clone: Gene names and germline refer to mouse. The observed sequence ends 4 residues before the CDR3 terminus, with the missing tail filled in from the germline J gene. The V call is TRBV19, the J call TRBJ2-2; a weak D match, TRBD2 (7 bases). Trimming shortened V by 3 bases and J by 3 bases, and 9 bases separated the two germline ends. CDR3 length: 14 amino acids. Per germline, CDR1 FNHDT and CDR2 SITEND (reference sequence). CDR3 bases read: TGTGCCAGCAGTACCTGGGGGCACACCGGG. Amino acids: CASSTWGHTG. The complete CDR3 reads CASSTWGHTGQLYF.

This clone came up a few times. A read error may be the cause here, since a much bigger clone is one base away. Mouse gene names and germline throughout. The DNA ends 4 residues before the CDR3 does, and the rest of the CDR3 is filled in from the germline J gene. The chain employs TRBV19 and TRBJ2-1; TRBD1 aligns across 7 bases. This CDR3 comprises 14 residues. Germline-derived CDR1 and CDR2 are FNHDT and SITEND (reference sequence). The V and J ends lost 5 bases and 0 bases, in that order; junction bases with no gene match: 2. The CDR3 DNA, read in part, is TGTGCCAGCAGCGACAGGGTTAACTATGCT. Translation: CASSDRVNYA. The complete CDR3 protein is CASSDRVNYAEQFF.

About this clone itself: Gene names and germline refer to mouse. The sequenced part of the CDR3 DNA is TGTGCCAGCAGTACCAGACAGGGTGCAAACACA. Translating gives CASSTRQGANT. The whole CDR3 protein is CASSTRQGANTEVFF. This sequence joins TRBV19 and TRBJ1-1, with TRBD1 identical over 7 bases. Read sequence stops 4 residues before the CDR3 end, and the germline J gene provides the missing end. The CDR3 is 15 amino acids. J was trimmed by 0 bases and V by 3 bases; bases with no gene match: 5. Germline V lookup: CDR1 FNHDT, CDR2 SITEND (reference sequence).

On this clone: The gene symbols are mouse symbols. The read gets to within 4 residues of the CDR3 end, and the germline J gene fills in the rest. This chain uses TRBV19 with TRBJ2-5; TRBD1 matches at 9 bases. CDR1 FNHDT and CDR2 SITEND come from the germline V gene (reference sequence). The CDR3 contains 15 residues. CDR3 DNA (partial): TGTGCCAGCAGTCCTTCCGGGACAGGGAGGGAC. It specifies CASSPSGTGRD. The full CDR3 protein reads CASSPSGTGRDTQYF.

On this clone: The genes and germline here are from mouse. Read coverage stops 4 residues before the CDR3 terminus; the germline J gene supplies the remainder. V is TRBV14 and J is TRBJ2-5, with 7 nucleotides matching TRBD1. Germline CDR1 SGHDT, CDR2 FRDEAV. This CDR3 is 14 amino acids long. CDR3 sequence: CASSLHDREDTQYF. The sequenced part of the CDR3 DNA is TGTGCCAGCAGTCTCCACGACAGGGAAGAC.

In its sample, this clone was seen many times. Gene labels here are mouse ones. The read halts 4 residues ahead of the CDR3 end, with the missing end drawn from the germline J gene. This CDR3 is also generated by other DNA sequences in the sample. The chain links TRBV17 to TRBJ2-5; TRBD1 matches at 8 bases. This CDR3 contains 13 residues. Germline lookup yields CDR1 MNHDT and CDR2 YYDKIL. The DNA read from the CDR3 is TGTGCTAGCAGTAGAGGGACAGGGGAC. Translating it yields CASSRGTGD. In full, the CDR3 reads CASSRGTGDTQYF.

With regard to this clone: The gene names given are mouse names. The read is 4 residues too short to cover the CDR3 end, so that end is filled in from the germline J gene. This rearrangement joins TRBV5 to TRBJ2-1; 9 nucleotides agree with TRBD2. Germline V lookup: CDR1 LGHNA, CDR2 YNLKQL (reference sequence). V was pared by 4 bases and J by 4 bases, with 5 bases of the junction left unmatched. The CDR3 covers 15 residues. The CDR3 region is CASSLTGGRYAEQFF. Incomplete CDR3 DNA: TGTGCCAGCAGCCTCACTGGGGGGAGGTATGCT.

A remark on this clone: The genes and germline here are from mouse. The read ends 4 residues shy of where the CDR3 ends; the end is completed using the germline J gene. This rearrangement joins TRBV13-2 to TRBJ2-5; TRBD1 matches 9 bases. The length of the CDR3 is 15 residues. Germline V gene lookup returns CDR1 NNHNN and CDR2 SYGAGS (reference sequence). This CDR3 is CASGASGTGRDTQYF. CDR3 DNA (partial): TGTGCCAGCGGGGCCTCCGGGACAGGGAGAGAC.

This clone was picked up a small number of times. The genes are named according to mouse. The CDR3 end is not reached by the read, which stops 4 residues before it; the germline J gene fills it in. The chain uses TRBV1 and TRBJ1-2; no clear D gene. The CDR3 length is 15 residues. Germline V gene lookup returns CDR1 NSQYPW and CDR2 LRSPGD (reference sequence). Trimming stripped 0 bases from V and 0 bases from J, with 8 bases between. The sequenced part of the CDR3 DNA is TGCACCTGCAGTGCAGATACTGGCACAAACTCC. It encodes CTCSADTGTNS. The entire CDR3 sequence reads CTCSADTGTNSDYTF.

Only a few counts were recorded for this clone. Mouse gene names apply. The CDR3 end falls 4 residues outside the read, so it is completed with the germline J gene. The chain carries TRBV5 and TRBJ1-2, with no clear D. The CDR3 has 13 amino acids. The ends were cut back, 1 base at V and 0 bases at J, with 3 bases in the middle. Per the germline V gene, CDR1 is LGHNA and CDR2 is YNLKQL (reference sequence). Here the CDR3 reads CASSQVPNSDYTF. The CDR3 bases that were read are TGTGCCAGCAGCCAAGTCCCAAACTCC.

This clone was picked up many times. Gene and germline names: mouse. The read stops 4 residues short of the end of the CDR3; the missing end is completed from the germline J gene. The J gene is TRBJ2-2, the V gene TRBV13-1; 7 nucleotides line up with TRBD1. CDR1 and CDR2 (germline): NSHNY, SYGAGN. V gave up 4 bases and J gave up 1 base; unmatched junction bases: 1. CDR3 length: 14 residues. The CDR3 DNA, read in part, is TGTGCCAGCAGTTGGGACAGAAACACCGGG. Residues: CASSWDRNTG. The complete CDR3 protein is CASSWDRNTGQLYF.

Remarks on this clone: Genes here carry mouse names. Read coverage stops 3 residues before the CDR3 terminus; the germline J gene supplies the remainder. The chain has TRBV13-3 and TRBJ1-6, with D perhaps matching TRBD1 (5 bases). TRBJ1-6 counts as an open reading frame of uncertain function. The germline CDR1 and CDR2 sequences are NNHDY and SYVADS. The CDR3 has 14 residues. Trimming pared 4 bases from V and 2 bases from J, leaving 7 bases between. CDR3 DNA, as far as it was read: TGTGCCAGCAGTCGACAGCCCTATAATTCGCCC. This encodes CASSRQPYNSP. The full CDR3 is CASSRQPYNSPLYF.

This clone has a handful of counts. Gene labels here are mouse ones. The read comes to an end 4 residues before the CDR3 does, leaving the germline J gene to fill in the end. V and J are TRBV31 and TRBJ2-4; 8 bases map to TRBD1. CDR1 is GKSSPN and CDR2 is SITVG in the germline V gene. After removal of 1 base from V and 1 base from J, the junction contained 1 base not matched to a gene. This CDR3 region has 14 residues. CDR3 bases read: TGTGCCTGGAGTCCACAGGGGGGTCAAAAC. Amino acids: CAWSPQGGQN. The CDR3, in full, reads CAWSPQGGQNTLYF.

About this clone itself: Each gene name is a mouse one. The read ends 4 residues early relative to the CDR3; the germline J gene fills the gap. The chain uses TRBV13-3 and TRBJ2-3; TRBD1 might be the D (7 bases). Germline-derived CDR1 and CDR2 are NNHDY and SYVADS. CDR3 length: 14 amino acids. V was cut by 3 bases and J by 1 base, with 9 bases left in between. The CDR3 spells CASSVRGGAETLYF. Incomplete CDR3 DNA: TGTGCCAGCAGTGTCAGGGGGGGTGCAGAA.

This clone showed up just a few times. The germline and genes are mouse ones. The CDR3 end is not reached by the read, which stops 4 residues before it; the germline J gene fills it in. V usage is TRBV31 and J usage is TRBJ1-1; 9 bases match TRBD1. J gave up 3 bases and V 0 bases, and 8 bases lay outside the gene matches. Germline lookup yields CDR1 GKSSPN and CDR2 SITVG. This CDR3 region has 16 residues. The CDR3 DNA, read in part, is TGTGCCTGGAGTCTAGTGGGACAGGGAGGTCACACA. Translating gives CAWSLVGQGGHT. The whole CDR3 reads CAWSLVGQGGHTEVFF.

Details on this clone: The listed genes are named as in mouse. Read data end 4 residues before the CDR3 end; the end is taken from the germline J gene. This sequence joins TRBV13-2 and TRBJ2-5, with 7 bases identical to TRBD2. The germline V gene encodes CDR1 NNHNN and CDR2 SYGAGS (reference sequence). With V trimmed by 3 bases and J by 0 bases, 1 base remained unmatched. This CDR3 is built from 14 residues. CDR3 sequence: CASGGGGNQDTQYF. The covered CDR3 bases are TGTGCCAGCGGTGGGGGGGGTAACCAAGAC.

This clone was detected a few times. The genes and germline here are from mouse. This specimen includes other DNA sequences encoding the same CDR3. CDR3 bases read: TGTGCCAGCAGAGGGGGTAACTATGCT. Amino acid sequence: CASRGGNYA. The whole CDR3 protein is CASRGGNYAEQFF. The chain has TRBV13-1 and TRBJ2-1, with a tentative D call TRBD1 (6 bases). The sequence runs out 4 residues before the end of the CDR3; the remainder is reconstructed from the germline J gene. Germline V gene sequence: CDR1 NSHNY, CDR2 SYGAGN. Trimming shortened V by 5 bases and J by 0 bases, and 6 bases separated the two germline ends. This CDR3 is 13 amino acids long.

This clone was seen at least ten times. The genes and germline here are from mouse. From the germline J gene comes the end of the CDR3, since the read stops 4 residues before it. The genes are TRBV17 and TRBJ2-7; D is possibly TRBD1 (6 bases). Germline V CDR1 and CDR2: MNHDT, YYDKIL. Trimming cost V 0 bases and J 0 bases, with 9 bases left between them. The CDR3 totals 15 residues. The covered CDR3 bases are TGTGCTAGCAGTAGAGATAGGGGGAACTCCTAT. Translated, it gives CASSRDRGNSY. In full, the CDR3 reads CASSRDRGNSYEQYF. Full variable domain (outside the CDR3, taken from reference TRBV17 and TRBJ2-7): DTTVKQNPRYKLARVGKPVNLICSQTMNHDTMYWYQKKPNQAPKLLLFYYDKILNREADTFEKFQSSRPNNSFCSLYIGSAGLEYSAMYLCASSRDRGNSYEQYFGPGTRLTVL.

This clone was seen a handful of times. Gene names refer to mouse genes. The CDR3 end lies 4 residues beyond the end of the read and is filled in from the germline J gene. The chain uses TRBV13-3 and TRBJ2-5, with 8 bases fitting TRBD2. This CDR3 spans 15 amino acids. The J segment lost 1 base and the V segment lost 3 bases, leaving 4 bases of the junction unmatched. Germline V CDR1 and CDR2: NNHDY, SYVADS. The part of the CDR3 DNA that was read is TGTGCCAGCAGTGGCCTTGGGGGGGACCAAGAC. Its translation: CASSGLGGDQD. The entire CDR3 reads CASSGLGGDQDTQYF.

In regard to this clone: Gene labels here are mouse ones. CDR3: CASSDAHREGAEQFF. The CDR3 DNA, read in part, is TGTGCCAGCAGTGATGCTCACAGGGAGGGTGCT. The chain couples TRBV13-1 to TRBJ2-1; TRBD1 is a possible D gene (6 bases). The read ends 4 residues before the CDR3 terminus; that terminus is restored from the germline J gene. The CDR3 length is 15 residues. V was pared by 0 bases and J by 6 bases, with 13 bases between. The germline CDR1 and CDR2 sequences are NSHNY and SYGAGN.

This clone was counted only a few times. The genes and germline here are from mouse. Read data end 4 residues before the CDR3 end; the end is taken from the germline J gene. Distinct nucleotide sequences in the sample also encode this CDR3. V is TRBV19 and J is TRBJ2-7; TRBD2 agrees at 7 bases. Germline trimming cut 0 bases from V and 3 bases from J; bases unmatched to any gene: 3. CDR3 length: 14 residues. Germline CDR1 and CDR2: FNHDT and SITEND (reference sequence). The covered CDR3 bases are TGTGCCAGCAGTATAGTTGGGGGGAACTAT. This sequence encodes CASSIVGGNY. The whole CDR3 protein is CASSIVGGNYEQYF.

This clone was seen repeatedly, ten times or more. The gene names given are mouse names. The sequence runs out 4 residues before the end of the CDR3; the remainder is reconstructed from the germline J gene. The chain carries TRBV5 and TRBJ1-2; D ambiguous. Germline V gives CDR1 LGHNA, CDR2 YNLKQL (reference sequence). V was cut by 0 bases and J by 0 bases, with 5 bases left in between. The CDR3 consists of 14 residues. Incomplete CDR3 DNA: TGTGCCAGCAGCCAAGACAATGCAAACTCC. It yields the protein CASSQDNANS. The entire CDR3 is CASSQDNANSDYTF.

This clone has a count of ten or more. These gene names are mouse names. The CDR3 end lies 3 residues beyond the end of the read and is filled in from the germline J gene. The rearrangement links TRBV13-1 to TRBJ1-6; D is undetermined. TRBJ1-6 carries the ORF label, with uncertain function. The CDR3 runs 13 residues. Per the germline V gene, CDR1 is NSHNY and CDR2 is SYGAGN. V lost 5 bases to trimming and J lost 7 bases, with 10 bases between them. Partial CDR3 DNA: TGTGCCAGCAGGGAAGTAGGGAATTCGCCC. Translated: CASREVGNSP. The full CDR3 reads CASREVGNSPLYF.

A remark on this clone: Gene names refer to mouse genes. The read halts 4 residues ahead of the CDR3 end, with the missing end drawn from the germline J gene. The chain is built from TRBV13-1 and TRBJ2-1, with 8 bases aligning to TRBD2. The CDR3 extends over 14 amino acids. The V and J ends lost 2 bases and 5 bases, in that order; junction bases with no gene match: 3. The germline CDR1 and CDR2 sequences are NSHNY and SYGAGN. CDR3 protein: CASSEGGGDAEQFF. The DNA read from the CDR3 is TGTGCCAGCAGTGAAGGGGGGGGCGATGCT.